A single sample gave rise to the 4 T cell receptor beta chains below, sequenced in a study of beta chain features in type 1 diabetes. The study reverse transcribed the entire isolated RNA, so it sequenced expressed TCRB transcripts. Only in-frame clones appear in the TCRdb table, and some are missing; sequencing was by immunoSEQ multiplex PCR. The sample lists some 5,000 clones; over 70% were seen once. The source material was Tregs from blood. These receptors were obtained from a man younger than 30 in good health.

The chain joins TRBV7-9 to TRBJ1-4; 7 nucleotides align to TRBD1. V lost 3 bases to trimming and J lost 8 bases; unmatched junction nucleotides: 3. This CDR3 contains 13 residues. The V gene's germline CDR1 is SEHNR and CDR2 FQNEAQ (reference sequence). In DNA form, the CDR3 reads TGTGCCAGCAGCTTCGACAGGGACGAAAAACTGTTTTTT. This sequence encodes CASSFDRDEKLFF.

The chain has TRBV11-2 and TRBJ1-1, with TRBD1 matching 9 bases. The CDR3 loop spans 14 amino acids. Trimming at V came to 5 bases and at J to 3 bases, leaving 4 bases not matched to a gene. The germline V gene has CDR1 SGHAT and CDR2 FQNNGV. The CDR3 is CASSPGQGYTEAFF. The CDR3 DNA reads TGTGCCAGCAGCCCGGGACAGGGTTACACTGAAGCTTTCTTT.

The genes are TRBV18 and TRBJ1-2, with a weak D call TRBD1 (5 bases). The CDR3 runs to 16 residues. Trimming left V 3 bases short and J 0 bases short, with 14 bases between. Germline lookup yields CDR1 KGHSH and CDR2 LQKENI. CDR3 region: CASSPTLDTTNYGYTF. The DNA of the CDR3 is TGTGCCAGCTCACCGACTTTGGACACCACTAACTATGGCTACACCTTC.

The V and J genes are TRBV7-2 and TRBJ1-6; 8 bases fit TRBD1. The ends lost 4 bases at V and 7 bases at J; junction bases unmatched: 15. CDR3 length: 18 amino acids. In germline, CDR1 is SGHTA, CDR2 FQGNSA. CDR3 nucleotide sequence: TGTGCCAGCAGCTCCCGAGCCCCCCGGACAGGGCCGAATTCACCCCTCCACTTT. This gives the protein CASSSRAPRTGPNSPLHF.